A single sample is the source of the 13 T cell receptor beta chains below, sequenced in a study of cytomegalovirus exposure and HLA in healthy donors. Profiled with immunoSEQ multiplex PCR; TCRdb holds only in-frame clones, not every one. The repertoire holds about 120,000 clones, with around 86% as singletons. The sample consisted of PBMCs. These receptors all come from a man between 18 and 29 years old in good health and CMV-seronegative.

This sequence joins TRBV14 and TRBJ2-7; 9 nucleotides agree with TRBD2. From germline, CDR1 is SGHDN and CDR2 FVKESK. The CDR3 length is 13 residues. Germline trimming cut 4 bases from V and 2 bases from J; bases unmatched to any gene: 0. CDR3 sequence reads: CASSRGGAYEQYF. The DNA for the CDR3 is TGTGCCAGCAGCCGCGGGGGGGCCTACGAGCAGTACTTC.

The chain links TRBV27 to TRBJ2-7, with D tentatively TRBD2 (5 bases). V lost 5 bases and J 5 bases, leaving 19 bases between the germline ends. The V gene's germline CDR1 is MNHEY and CDR2 SMNVEV (reference sequence). The CDR3 loop spans 15 amino acids. CDR3 nucleotide sequence: TGTGCCAGCAGTCCCCTGGGCGGGCCGTATAACGAGCAGTACTTC. Its protein product is CASSPLGGPYNEQYF.

The CDR3 DNA is TGTGCCAGCTCACCCAAAGACCTCGGGGGCTACACCTTC. Protein: CASSPKDLGGYTF. J is TRBJ1-2 and V is TRBV18; D is uncertain. V lost 3 bases, J lost 8 bases, and 13 bases lay in between. In germline, CDR1 is KGHSH, CDR2 LQKENI. The CDR3 loop spans 13 amino acids. Variable domain in full (rest from reference TRBV18 and TRBJ1-2): NAGVMQNPRHLVRRRGQEARLRCSPMKGHSHVYWYRQLPEEGLKFMVYLQKENIIDESGMPKERFSAEFPKEGPSILRIQQVVRGDSAAYFCASSPKDLGGYTFGSGTRLTVV.

CDR3 loop: CASSWDRPVTNTEAFF. In DNA, the CDR3 is TGTGCCAGCAGCTGGGACAGACCGGTAACGAACACTGAAGCTTTCTTT. V usage is TRBV5-4 and J usage is TRBJ1-1; 7 nucleotides line up with TRBD1. Germline V gene sequence: CDR1 SGHNT, CDR2 YYREEE (reference sequence). The CDR3 is made up of 16 amino acids. After removal of 3 bases from V and 1 base from J, the junction contained 9 bases not matched to a gene.

A note on this clone: Other DNA sequences from this sample encode an identical CDR3 as well. The chain combines TRBV11-2 with TRBJ2-7; the D gene is possibly TRBD2 (7 bases). The CDR3 contains 13 residues. Germline loops: CDR1 SGHAT, CDR2 FQNNGV. Trimming shortened V by 1 base and J by 6 bases, and 10 bases separated the two germline ends. The CDR3 loop is CASSLVRGGEQYF. The DNA of the CDR3 is TGTGCCAGCAGCTTAGTAAGGGGGGGCGAGCAGTACTTC.

The genes are TRBV7-9 and TRBJ2-7, with D possibly TRBD2 on 6 matching bases. Per germline, CDR1 SEHNR and CDR2 FQNEAQ (reference sequence). This CDR3 comprises 12 residues. The V and J ends lost 3 bases and 7 bases respectively, with 10 bases between them. The CDR3 spells CASSFSAGEQYF. Written as DNA, the CDR3 is TGTGCCAGCAGCTTCTCCGCGGGGGAGCAGTACTTC.

The chain has TRBV30 and TRBJ2-3; 7 bases match TRBD1. CDR1 is GTSNPN, CDR2 SVGIG, per germline (reference sequence). There are 15 residues in the CDR3. V trimming: 8 bases; J trimming: 1 base; junction bases outside the gene matches: 12. As DNA, the CDR3 is TGTGCCGCAAAGTTGACAGGGATCGGCACAGATACGCAGTATTTT. Protein product: CAAKLTGIGTDTQYF.

The genes are TRBV6-5 and TRBJ1-1; 7 bases line up with TRBD1. V lost 2 bases, J lost 0 bases, and 6 bases stayed unmatched. The CDR3 covers 16 residues. The V gene's germline CDR1 is MNHEY and CDR2 SVGAGI. The CDR3 DNA reads as TGTGCCAGCAGTTACGCGGGACAGAGATTGAACACTGAAGCTTTCTTT. Residues: CASSYAGQRLNTEAFF.

This clone was observed a single time. J is TRBJ1-2 and V is TRBV7-9, with D possibly being TRBD1 (6 bases). There are 14 residues in the CDR3. Trimming left V 1 base short and J 4 bases short, with 10 bases between. Germline V gene sequence: CDR1 SEHNR, CDR2 FQNEAQ (reference sequence). The DNA for the CDR3 is TGTGCCAGCAGCTTAGGGGGGCAGGGCTATGGCTACACCTTC. It specifies CASSLGGQGYGYTF.

The chain joins TRBV19 to TRBJ1-3; D is perhaps TRBD1 (6 bases). Per the germline V gene, CDR1 is LNHDA and CDR2 is SQIVND (reference sequence). Trimming cost V 7 bases and J 0 bases, with 10 bases left between them. The CDR3 contains 14 residues. Here the CDR3 reads CASTEDSSGNTIYF. The CDR3 DNA sequence: TGTGCCAGTACCGAGGACAGCTCTGGAAACACCATATATTTT.

The chain combines TRBV19 with TRBJ2-5; D unclear. The CDR3 is 14 amino acids. Germline CDR1 reads LNHDA; CDR2 reads SQIVND (reference sequence). Deletions cut 1 base from V and 2 bases from J, with 8 bases between. CDR3 protein: CASSIGGSQETQYF. The CDR3 DNA reads as TGTGCCAGTAGTATAGGTGGCAGTCAAGAGACCCAGTACTTC.

The chain combines TRBV5-1 with TRBJ1-1; 12 positions match TRBD1. Germline CDR1 and CDR2: SGHRS and YFSETQ. V dropped 4 bases and J dropped 3; count of bases not matched to a gene: 13. The CDR3 totals 18 residues. The CDR3: CASSRGQGAVSHHTEAFF. CDR3 coding DNA: TGCGCCAGCAGCAGGGGACAGGGGGCGGTGAGCCACCACACTGAAGCTTTCTTT.

The V call is TRBV5-5, the J call TRBJ1-1, with D unresolved. Looked up from germline, CDR1 is SGHKS and CDR2 is YYEKEE (reference sequence). V lost 0 bases to trimming and J lost 5 bases, with 8 bases between them. The CDR3 contains 13 residues. CDR3 protein: CASSLAFLTEAFF. In DNA, the CDR3 is TGTGCCAGCAGCTTGGCCTTTCTGACTGAAGCTTTCTTT.